What follows describes a single TCR beta chain. Antigen unknown. Donors were drawn from the approximately 130-subject validation cohort, separate from the roughly 700-subject first cohort. The entry originates in a study of cytomegalovirus exposure and HLA in healthy donors. Study-wide results and limits: TCR clusters originating in the first cohort tended to co-occur in the 110 or so validation repertoires, according to a later analysis. The authors listed 150 to 200 TCR beta chains as cytomegalovirus-associated. Diagnosis of cytomegalovirus status made by the classifier reportedly showed high specificity and sensitivity.

Profiling relied on immunoSEQ multiplex PCR, and the TCRdb table lists in-frame clones only, not all of them. The sample holds 100,000 to 150,000 clones, about 88% seen once. CDR1 is MNHEY, CDR2 SMNVEV, per germline (reference sequence). This CDR3 contains 13 residues. With 0 bases clipped from V and 7 bases from J, the junction kept 2 bases outside the gene matches. V usage is TRBV27 and J usage is TRBJ2-7; 8 positions match TRBD2. Source material: PBMCs. This TCR came from a woman under 30 in good health and CMV-seronegative. The CDR3 loop is CASSLSRLAEQYF. DNA of the CDR3: TGTGCCAGCAGTTTATCGCGACTAGCGGAGCAGTACTTC.